The 11 T cell receptor beta chains below were found in one sample sequenced in a study of blood T cells in healthy people across ages (dated by TCRdb to between 2014 and 2016). Library preparation used 5' RACE. Reads for this sample came from an Illumina HiSeq 2500. The second PCR ran for about 6 to 11 cycles and used a J-beta primer mix along with a sample-barcoded 5' primer. TCRdb reprocessing: public reads trimmed at Q25 with fastp, clones called with MiXCR, in-frame beta chains kept. A single entry per CDR3 protein holds the most common genes and DNA from its merged rows. Counted in this sample were 1.5 million or so distinct CDR3 sequences; 35% to 45% of them appeared once. More than 4% of the sample rests with the top ten. The source material was blood. The receptors were gathered from a woman between 18 and 29 years old in good health.

This clonotype was observed a handful of times. Here the CDR3 DNA reads TGCAGCCGACGGGACACAGGAACTGACGAGCAGTACTTC. Residues: CSRRDTGTDEQYF. This chain joins TRBV20-1 and TRBJ2-7; weak D call: TRBD1 (6 bases). The CDR3 consists of 13 residues. The V gene's germline CDR1 is DFQATT and CDR2 SNEGSKA (reference sequence).

V and J are TRBV6-2 or TRBV6-3 and TRBJ2-1; D gene uncertain. The V gene's germline CDR1 is MNHEY and CDR2 SVGEGT. Deletions cut 3 bases from V and 5 bases from J, with 8 bases between. The CDR3 sequence is 13 residues long. The CDR3 nucleotides are TGTGCCAGCAGTTATCGGTTTGACAATGAGCAGTTCTTC. It translates to CASSYRFDNEQFF.

This clonotype was seen a few times. The chain uses TRBV12-3 or TRBV12-4 and TRBJ2-7; D uncertain. Deletions cut 3 bases from V and 7 bases from J, with 19 bases between. The CDR3 has 15 residues. CDR3 coding DNA: TGTGCCAGCAGTTTCTCTCTCCCGGGCCACAATGAGCAGTACTTC. Its protein is CASSFSLPGHNEQYF.

The rearrangement uses TRBV29-1 and TRBJ2-5, with D possibly matching TRBD1 (5 bases). The V end lost 4 bases, the J end lost 13 bases, and 22 bases lay between the germline ends. CDR3 length equals 13 residues. The germline CDR1 and CDR2 sequences are SQVTM and ANQGSEA. CDR3 region: CSVVPTEYNELYF. The CDR3 nucleotides are TGCAGCGTTGTCCCGACAGAATACAATGAGCTGTACTTC.

The chain recombines TRBV3-1 with TRBJ2-2; D ambiguous. Germline V lookup: CDR1 LGHDT, CDR2 YNNKEL (reference sequence). The CDR3 has 15 residues. Trimming shortened V by 6 bases and J by 1 base, and 12 bases separated the two germline ends. DNA of the CDR3: TGTGCCAGCAGGCGCGACATTAGGAACACCGGGGAGCTGTTTTTT. Protein: CASRRDIRNTGELFF. The variable domain in full, completed from reference TRBV3-1 and TRBJ2-2, reads DTAVSQTPKYLVTQMGNDKSIKCEQNLGHDTMYWYKQDSKKFLKIMFSYNNKELIINETVPNRFSPKSPDKAHLNLHINSLELGDSAVYFCASRRDIRNTGELFFGEGSRLTVL.

The chain uses TRBV25-1 and TRBJ1-2, with 9 bases matching TRBD1. The CDR3 sequence is 15 residues long. Unmatched junction bases numbered 6, after V lost 4 bases and J lost 3 bases. From germline, CDR1 is MGHDK and CDR2 SYGVNS. This CDR3 reads CASSGLGQGDYGYTF. CDR3 sequence (DNA): TGTGCCAGCAGTGGATTGGGACAGGGAGACTATGGCTACACCTTC.

Points on this clonotype: The germline gene is not matched at one end of the junction; a read error may be the cause. The genes are TRBV27 and TRBJ1-2; a possible D gene is TRBD1 (6 bases). The CDR3 extends over 15 amino acids. Germline V gene lookup returns CDR1 MNHEY and CDR2 SMNVEV (reference sequence). CDR3 protein: CTSSLGAGANYGYTF. Written as DNA, the CDR3 is TGTACCAGCAGTTTAGGGGCAGGGGCTAACTATGGCTACACCTTC.

The chain carries TRBV28 and TRBJ2-7; D remains ambiguous. The V and J ends lost 6 bases and 4 bases respectively, with 19 bases between them. The CDR3 sequence is 15 residues long. The germline gives CDR1 MDHEN, CDR2 SYDVKM. This CDR3 reads CASSRAIERWYEQYF. The CDR3 DNA is TGTGCCAGCAGCCGGGCGATAGAGAGGTGGTACGAGCAGTACTTC.

V gene TRBV10-3 combines with J gene TRBJ2-3; the D is unclear. Germline lookup yields CDR1 ENHRY and CDR2 SYGVKD. The V end was cut by 4 bases, the J end by 3 bases, with 17 bases between. The CDR3 is made up of 16 amino acids. The CDR3 DNA reads TGTGCCATCAGTGTTAGTGCCGCAATCGGGACAGATACGCAGTATTTT. This translates into CAISVSAAIGTDTQYF.

The chain carries TRBV2 and TRBJ1-1; 7 positions match TRBD1. Germline V CDR1 and CDR2: SNHLY, FYNNEI. Trimming at V came to 7 bases and at J to 2 bases, leaving 10 bases not matched to a gene. The CDR3 has 15 amino acids. The CDR3 nucleotides read TGTGCCAGCACCTCGCTGGACAGGTTAAACACTGAAGCTTTCTTT. This codes for CASTSLDRLNTEAFF.

The V gene is TRBV7-2, the J gene TRBJ2-3, with a possible D match to TRBD1 (5 bases). CDR3 length equals 12 residues. The germline V gene encodes CDR1 SGHTA and CDR2 FQGNSA. Trimming shortened V by 5 bases and J by 11 bases, and 14 bases separated the two germline ends. Here the CDR3 reads CASSLQGIGQYF. In nucleotides, the CDR3 is TGTGCCAGCAGCCTGCAGGGTATAGGGCAGTATTTT.